The TCR beta chain under discussion was sequenced for a study of T cell responses to AZD1222 COVID-19 vaccine (dated by TCRdb to about 2021). With regard to the full study: A total of approximately 250 trial participants underwent TCR sequencing, of whom 200 to 220 had received two doses of AZD1222 and around 25 had received two doses of the MenACWY control vaccine. Enrollment into the trials was organized by age into subgroups of 18-55, 56-69 and 70-plus years, and those subgroups contained roughly 160, 29 and 62 TCR-sequenced participants, respectively.

Notes on this clone: Which antigen it targets is not known. Nothing much larger sits one base from this clone, and base qualities are not available.

The CDR3 regions of human TCRbeta chains were analyzed by immunosequencing. The authors' analysis ran thus. TCRs in the repertoires were matched against a reference library of SARS-CoV-2-specific TCRs that had been generated with the MIRA antigen-specificity platform. Breadth was defined as the fraction of unique TCRs that were SARS-CoV-2-associated. Depth was defined as the fraction of total T cells that were SARS-CoV-2-associated. Using the MIRA data, every spike-specific TCR was mapped to the spike region that the TCR reacted to and assigned to either a CD4 or a CD8 class. Log10-transformed breadth and depth values were compared by one-way ANOVA with Sidak's multiple comparisons tests. Here the immuneACCESS table is served through TCRdb, limited to in-frame sequences with V and J called. Missing clones are a known gap in these copies; in checked studies unresolved V genes cover under half, and the rest lacks a known reason. The V and J calls and clone size come from that table; D and trimming were worked out from the DNA. The sample table contains just over 150,000 clones; only one count was recorded for about 87% of them. Clones ranked in the top ten supply just over 9% of the sample.

V is shortened by 7 bases, J by 7 bases, and the region joining them spans 13 bases. Its CDR3 holds 12 amino acids, cysteine through phenylalanine. The only DNA kept is the CDR3, 36 bases in frame from the first base. CDR1 is given as MDHEN and CDR2 as SYDVKM, both from the germline V gene. Beyond this particular receptor, the publication reports: Conclusions about previously exposed vaccinees are limited, since just six or seven AZD1222 recipients were seropositive for SARS-CoV-2 at baseline. The 56-69-year group was small, and its depth increase did not reach significance, likely because of low power. Nearly half of unique spike-specific TCRs reportedly recognized epitopes outside regions mutated in the B.1.351 and B.1.1.7 variants. Participants were mostly white British and included more females than males, and it was suggested by the authors that clonal diversity may have been underestimated. CD4 TCRs associated with the vaccine covered the entire spike protein, and the dominant responses were in regions 160-218 and 743-854. Because no day 14 peak-response samples were available, the repertoires could be characterized only after the peak T cell response. After two AZD1222 doses, spike-specific TCR breadth and depth were significantly higher than at day 0 and than in MenACWY recipients.

The label giving this sample's time point can be read as: about 28 days (+/-7) after the second vaccine dose. Because spike-specific TCR depth and breadth did not differ between the two schedules, AZD1222 recipients who got a second dose at roughly 4 weeks were pooled with those who got a second dose at roughly 12 weeks. Samples from vaccinated people were obtained from the UK trials COV001 and COV002, which included a single-blind randomized controlled phase 2/3 trial of AZD1222 (ChAdOx1 nCoV-19) in healthy adults. Trial participant PBMC samples were collected at day 0 and day 28 after the second dose for TCRbeta chain sequencing.

The chain is encoded by TRBV28 joined to TRBJ1-1; perhaps TRBD1 is the D gene, with 5 bases matching. The material sequenced was peripheral blood, taken 28 days after the second AZD1222 dose. This receptor was obtained from an adult who received the AZD1222 COVID-19 vaccine. The nucleotide sequence is given as TGTGCCAGCACCTCCGGGCAGGGTGAAGCTTTCTTT. Its amino acids are CASTSGQGEAFF.